A selection of T cell receptor beta chains follows, all from one sample in a study of blood T cell repertoires in COVID-19. Profiling relied on immunoSEQ multiplex PCR, and the TCRdb table lists in-frame clones only, not all of them. The profile shows 300,000 to 350,000 clones, 90% of them singletons. Material: PBMCs or T cells enriched from blood (not recorded which). Source of these receptors: a woman in her 30s who had been exposed to COVID-19. Each CDR3 is given with its conserved first and last residue. Each record gives: CDR3 protein, CDR3 DNA, D gene, clone size, V gene, J gene, CDR3 length. The D gene is left open where the match is weak. A row's size may be missing; if present it is once, few, many or a size class.

CDR3aa: CASSLGPTGANEQFF
CDR3nt: TGTGCCAGCAGCTTGGGCCCGACAGGGGCGAATGAGCAGTTCTTC
d_gene: TRBD1
abundance: -
v_gene: TRBV5-6
j_gene: TRBJ2-1
len: 15

CDR3aa: CSVEQGADYGYTF
CDR3nt: TGCAGCGTTGAGCAGGGGGCGGACTATGGCTACACCTTC
d_gene: TRBD1
abundance: -
v_gene: TRBV29-1
j_gene: TRBJ1-2
len: 13

CDR3aa: CASSERQGGNEQFF
CDR3nt: TGTGCCAGCAGTGAACGTCAGGGGGGCAATGAGCAGTTCTTC
d_gene: -
abundance: -
v_gene: TRBV6-1
j_gene: TRBJ2-1
len: 14

CDR3aa: CASSIRAGAAGYTF
CDR3nt: TGTGCCAGTAGTATAAGAGCAGGGGCGGCTGGCTACACCTTC
d_gene: -
abundance: -
v_gene: TRBV19
j_gene: TRBJ1-2
len: 14

CDR3aa: CASSLAPPGLTNEKLFF
CDR3nt: TGTGCCAGCAGCTTAGCCCCCCCAGGGTTGACTAATGAAAAACTGTTTTTT
d_gene: -
abundance: -
v_gene: TRBV11-2
j_gene: TRBJ1-4
len: 17

CDR3aa: CASSRTANTGELFF
CDR3nt: TGTGCCAGCAGCCGGACAGCGAACACCGGGGAGCTGTTTTTT
d_gene: -
abundance: once
v_gene: TRBV25-1
j_gene: TRBJ2-2
len: 14

CDR3aa: CASSVGQGSNSPLHF
CDR3nt: TGTGCCAGTAGTGTTGGACAGGGAAGCAATTCACCCCTCCACTTT
d_gene: TRBD1
abundance: -
v_gene: TRBV19
j_gene: TRBJ1-6
len: 15

CDR3aa: CASSLEDRENYNEQFF
CDR3nt: TGTGCCAGCAGCTTGGAGGACAGGGAAAACTACAATGAGCAGTTCTTC
d_gene: TRBD1
abundance: -
v_gene: TRBV7-3
j_gene: TRBJ2-1
len: 16

CDR3aa: CASSKGQGTSLGANVLTF
CDR3nt: TGTGCCAGCAGCAAGGGACAGGGGACTAGTTTGGGGGCCAACGTCCTGACTTTC
d_gene: TRBD1
abundance: -
v_gene: TRBV11-3
j_gene: TRBJ2-6
len: 18

CDR3aa: CASSTTGTTDTQYF
CDR3nt: TGTGCCAGCAGCACGACAGGGACCACAGATACGCAGTATTTT
d_gene: TRBD1
abundance: -
v_gene: TRBV7-3
j_gene: TRBJ2-3
len: 14

CDR3aa: CASRPTGSNTEAFF
CDR3nt: TGTGCCAGCAGGCCAACAGGGTCGAACACTGAAGCTTTCTTT
d_gene: -
abundance: -
v_gene: TRBV7-9
j_gene: TRBJ1-1
len: 14

CDR3aa: CASSLLTGGTEAFF
CDR3nt: TGTGCCAGCAGCCTACTTACAGGGGGGACTGAAGCTTTCTTT
d_gene: TRBD1
abundance: -
v_gene: TRBV3-1/TRBV3-2
j_gene: TRBJ1-1
len: 14

CDR3aa: CASSLETVTPLHF
CDR3nt: TGTGCCAGCAGCTTAGAGACAGTTACGCCCCTCCACTTT
d_gene: -
abundance: -
v_gene: TRBV5-4
j_gene: TRBJ1-6
len: 13

CDR3aa: CASSATGVLKAVEQYF
CDR3nt: TGCGCCAGCAGCGCGACGGGAGTCCTTAAGGCGGTCGAGCAGTACTTC
d_gene: -
abundance: -
v_gene: TRBV5-1
j_gene: TRBJ2-7
len: 16

CDR3aa: CASSLAGGQETQYF
CDR3nt: TGTGCCAGCAGCTTAGCGGGGGGGCAAGAGACCCAGTACTTC
d_gene: TRBD2
abundance: -
v_gene: TRBV7-2
j_gene: TRBJ2-5
len: 14

CDR3aa: CAIRPGQGHTEAFF
CDR3nt: TGTGCCATCAGACCGGGACAGGGGCACACTGAAGCTTTCTTT
d_gene: TRBD1
abundance: -
v_gene: TRBV10-3
j_gene: TRBJ1-1
len: 14

CDR3aa: CASSPRTALQETQYF
CDR3nt: TGTGCCAGCAGCCCGCGGACAGCCCTTCAAGAGACCCAGTACTTC
d_gene: -
abundance: -
v_gene: TRBV7-9
j_gene: TRBJ2-5
len: 15

CDR3aa: CASSLSGGATETQYF
CDR3nt: TGTGCCAGCAGCCTTAGCGGGGGGGCGACAGAGACCCAGTACTTC
d_gene: TRBD2
abundance: -
v_gene: TRBV7-3
j_gene: TRBJ2-5
len: 15

CDR3aa: CSAKRRDRPYEQYF
CDR3nt: TGCAGCGCAAAGAGACGGGACAGACCCTACGAGCAGTACTTC
d_gene: TRBD1
abundance: -
v_gene: TRBV29-1
j_gene: TRBJ2-7
len: 14

CDR3aa: CASSPKGIGNQPQHF
CDR3nt: TGTGCCAGCTCACCGAAGGGGATAGGCAATCAGCCCCAGCATTTT
d_gene: -
abundance: -
v_gene: TRBV18
j_gene: TRBJ1-5
len: 15

CDR3aa: CASSLGVRGPNTGELFF
CDR3nt: TGTGCCAGCAGCTTAGGTGTGAGGGGGCCGAACACCGGGGAGCTGTTTTTT
d_gene: TRBD1
abundance: once
v_gene: TRBV7-3
j_gene: TRBJ2-2
len: 17

CDR3aa: CASRPSLTYYQPQHF
CDR3nt: TGTGCCAGTCGCCCTAGTTTGACTTACTATCAGCCCCAGCATTTT
d_gene: -
abundance: -
v_gene: TRBV19
j_gene: TRBJ1-5
len: 15

CDR3aa: CASSYRGAQPQHF
CDR3nt: TGTGCCAGCAGTTACAGGGGTGCTCAGCCCCAGCATTTT
d_gene: -
abundance: -
v_gene: TRBV6-5
j_gene: TRBJ1-5
len: 13

CDR3aa: CASSPPSQNTEAFF
CDR3nt: TGTGCCAGCTCACCACCATCACAGAACACTGAAGCTTTCTTT
d_gene: -
abundance: -
v_gene: TRBV18
j_gene: TRBJ1-1
len: 14

CDR3aa: CASSHQAGDYGYTF
CDR3nt: TGTGCCAGCAGCCATCAGGCAGGGGACTATGGCTACACCTTC
d_gene: -
abundance: -
v_gene: TRBV4-2
j_gene: TRBJ1-2
len: 14

CDR3aa: CASSRVGQGFGNTIYF
CDR3nt: TGTGCCAGCAGCCGCGTCGGGCAGGGCTTTGGAAACACCATATATTTT
d_gene: -
abundance: -
v_gene: TRBV3-1/TRBV3-2
j_gene: TRBJ1-3
len: 16

CDR3aa: CASSLTSGGANEQFF
CDR3nt: TGTGCCAGCAGCCTTACTAGCGGGGGGGCTAATGAGCAGTTCTTC
d_gene: TRBD2
abundance: -
v_gene: TRBV3-1/TRBV3-2
j_gene: TRBJ2-1
len: 15

CDR3aa: CASSRPGGTGSFNGYTF
CDR3nt: TGCGCCAGCAGCAGACCGGGCGGGACAGGGAGTTTTAATGGCTACACCTTC
d_gene: TRBD1
abundance: -
v_gene: TRBV5-1
j_gene: TRBJ1-2
len: 17

CDR3aa: CASSYVGGWDNEQFF
CDR3nt: TGTGCCAGCAGTTATGTCGGGGGGTGGGACAATGAGCAGTTCTTC
d_gene: TRBD2
abundance: -
v_gene: TRBV6-5
j_gene: TRBJ2-1
len: 15

CDR3aa: CASSQDTEQPQHF
CDR3nt: TGCGCCAGCAGCCAAGATACCGAGCAGCCCCAGCATTTT
d_gene: -
abundance: -
v_gene: TRBV4-1
j_gene: TRBJ1-5
len: 13

CDR3aa: CASNPGGAEGGNQPQHF
CDR3nt: TGTGCCAGCAATCCCGGTGGGGCAGAAGGAGGCAATCAGCCCCAGCATTTT
d_gene: -
abundance: -
v_gene: TRBV6-6
j_gene: TRBJ1-5
len: 17

CDR3aa: CASSLLDGGMQYF
CDR3nt: TGCGCCAGCAGCTTGTTGGACGGGGGTATGCAGTATTTT
d_gene: -
abundance: -
v_gene: TRBV5-1
j_gene: TRBJ2-3
len: 13

CDR3aa: CASSFGLAGGADTQYF
CDR3nt: TGCGCCAGCAGCTTCGGACTAGCGGGGGGTGCAGATACGCAGTATTTT
d_gene: TRBD2
abundance: -
v_gene: TRBV5-1
j_gene: TRBJ2-3
len: 16

CDR3aa: CASRGGTGETQYF
CDR3nt: TGTGCCAGCAGGGGGGGGACAGGCGAGACCCAGTACTTC
d_gene: -
abundance: -
v_gene: TRBV12-3/TRBV12-4
j_gene: TRBJ2-5
len: 13

CDR3aa: CASSQGATGGSEAFF
CDR3nt: TGCGCCAGCAGCCAAGGGGCAACAGGAGGGTCTGAAGCTTTCTTT
d_gene: -
abundance: -
v_gene: TRBV4-3
j_gene: TRBJ1-1
len: 15

CDR3aa: CASSFLTGRRTGELFF
CDR3nt: TGTGCCAGCAGTTTCTTAACAGGGAGACGGACCGGGGAGCTGTTTTTT
d_gene: -
abundance: -
v_gene: TRBV6-6
j_gene: TRBJ2-2
len: 16

CDR3aa: CASSLPGAYEQYF
CDR3nt: TGTGCCAGCAGCTTGCCGGGGGCCTACGAGCAGTACTTC
d_gene: -
abundance: -
v_gene: TRBV5-5
j_gene: TRBJ2-7
len: 13

CDR3aa: CASSYAGTYEQYF
CDR3nt: TGTGCCAGCAGTTACGCAGGGACCTACGAGCAGTACTTC
d_gene: -
abundance: -
v_gene: TRBV6-2/TRBV6-3
j_gene: TRBJ2-7
len: 13

CDR3aa: CASSLHGQYNSPLHF
CDR3nt: TGCGCCAGCAGCCTTCATGGGCAGTATAATTCACCCCTCCACTTT
d_gene: -
abundance: -
v_gene: TRBV4-3
j_gene: TRBJ1-6
len: 15

CDR3aa: CASSLGRYEQYF
CDR3nt: TGTGCCAGCAGTTTGGGCAGGTACGAGCAGTACTTC
d_gene: -
abundance: -
v_gene: TRBV6-2/TRBV6-3
j_gene: TRBJ2-7
len: 12

CDR3aa: CASSRRDRFLKPQHF
CDR3nt: TGCGCCAGCAGCCGCCGGGACAGGTTTTTGAAGCCCCAGCATTTT
d_gene: TRBD1
abundance: -
v_gene: TRBV5-1
j_gene: TRBJ1-5
len: 15